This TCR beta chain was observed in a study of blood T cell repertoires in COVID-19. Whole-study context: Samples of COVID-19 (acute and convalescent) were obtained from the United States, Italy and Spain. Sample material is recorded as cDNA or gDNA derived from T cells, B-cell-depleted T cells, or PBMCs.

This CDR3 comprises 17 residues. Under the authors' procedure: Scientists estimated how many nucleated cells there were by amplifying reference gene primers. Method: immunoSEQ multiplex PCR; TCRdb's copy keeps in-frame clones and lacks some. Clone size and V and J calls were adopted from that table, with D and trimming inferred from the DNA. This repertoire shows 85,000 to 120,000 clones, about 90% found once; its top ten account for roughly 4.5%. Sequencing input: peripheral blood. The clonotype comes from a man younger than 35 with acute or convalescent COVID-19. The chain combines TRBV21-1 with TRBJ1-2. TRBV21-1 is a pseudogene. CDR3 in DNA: TGTGCCAGCAGCAAAGATAGGCCGGGGAGGGTGGACTATGGCTACACCTTC. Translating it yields CASSKDRPGRVDYGYTF.